A selection of T cell receptor beta chains follows, all from one sample in a study of cytomegalovirus exposure and HLA in healthy donors. Some clones are missing from TCRdb's copy, which holds only in-frame ones; the method was immunoSEQ multiplex PCR. Here the sample spans about 90,000 clones, around 71% being singletons. The specimen was PBMCs. The receptors originated from a man aged 25-45 years in good health and CMV-seronegative. CDR3s include the opening cysteine and the closing phenylalanine or tryptophan. Each record gives: J gene, clone size, V gene, D gene, CDR3 DNA, CDR3 protein. The D gene is left open where the match is weak. The listing skips clone size in some rows; elsewhere it reads once, few, many or a size class.

J gene: TRBJ2-7; clone size: .; V gene: TRBV7-9; D gene: TRBD1; CDR3 DNA: TGTGCCAGCAGCTACGGGACAGGTCCCCAGGACGAGCAGTACTTC; CDR3 protein: CASSYGTGPQDEQYF
J gene: TRBJ1-4; clone size: .; V gene: TRBV5-1; D gene: TRBD1; CDR3 DNA: TGCGCCAGCAGCTTGGACAGGGGGGGCGTAGGAGGTGAAAAACTGTTTTTT; CDR3 protein: CASSLDRGGVGGEKLFF
J gene: TRBJ1-1; clone size: .; V gene: TRBV5-6; D gene: .; CDR3 DNA: TGTGCCAGCAGCTTCCTACAGGACACTGAAGCTTTCTTT; CDR3 protein: CASSFLQDTEAFF
J gene: TRBJ1-5; clone size: few; V gene: TRBV7-2; D gene: .; CDR3 DNA: TGTGCCAGCAGCTTAGATGGCAGTAATCAGCCCCAGCATTTT; CDR3 protein: CASSLDGSNQPQHF
J gene: TRBJ2-7; clone size: .; V gene: TRBV4-1; D gene: TRBD1; CDR3 DNA: TGCGCCAGCAGCCAGCCTGCCGGGACAGGGAACTACGAGCAGTACTTC; CDR3 protein: CASSQPAGTGNYEQYF
J gene: TRBJ2-7; clone size: once; V gene: TRBV27; D gene: TRBD1; CDR3 DNA: TGTGCCAGCAGCCGAGGACAGGGTTCCTACGAGCAGTACTTC; CDR3 protein: CASSRGQGSYEQYF
J gene: TRBJ2-5; clone size: .; V gene: TRBV5-1; D gene: .; CDR3 DNA: TGCGCCAGCAGCCAAGGGGGGGTCCAAGAGACCCAGTACTTC; CDR3 protein: CASSQGGVQETQYF
J gene: TRBJ2-2; clone size: .; V gene: TRBV29-1; D gene: TRBD1; CDR3 DNA: TGCAGCGTCTACGGGACAGCGAACACCGGGGAGCTGTTTTTT; CDR3 protein: CSVYGTANTGELFF
J gene: TRBJ1-5; clone size: once; V gene: TRBV2; D gene: TRBD1; CDR3 DNA: TGTGCCAGCAGCCTGGGACAGACGTATCAGCCCCAGCATTTT; CDR3 protein: CASSLGQTYQPQHF
J gene: TRBJ2-1; clone size: few; V gene: TRBV5-1; D gene: TRBD2; CDR3 DNA: TGCGCCAGCAGCTCTGGGGGACTAGCTTCGTACAATGAGCAGTTCTTC; CDR3 protein: CASSSGGLASYNEQFF
J gene: TRBJ2-7; clone size: .; V gene: TRBV6-5; D gene: TRBD2; CDR3 DNA: TGTGCCAGCTCTAGCGGGGCCTACGAGCAGTACTTC; CDR3 protein: CASSSGAYEQYF
J gene: TRBJ2-1; clone size: few; V gene: TRBV4-1; D gene: TRBD2; CDR3 DNA: TGCGCCAGCAGCCAAGACCCGACTAGCGGGTCCTACAATGAGCAGTTCTTC; CDR3 protein: CASSQDPTSGSYNEQFF
J gene: TRBJ1-2; clone size: .; V gene: TRBV25-1; D gene: .; CDR3 DNA: TGTGCCAGCAGTGGGGGAGGTTATGGCTACACCTTC; CDR3 protein: CASSGGGYGYTF
J gene: TRBJ2-3; clone size: .; V gene: TRBV7-9; D gene: .; CDR3 DNA: TGTGCCAGCAGCTCCCGGAACTGGGAGACGCAGTATTTT; CDR3 protein: CASSSRNWETQYF
J gene: TRBJ2-1; clone size: .; V gene: TRBV5-1; D gene: TRBD1; CDR3 DNA: TGCGCCAGCAGCTCGTCCGGGACAGGGTACAATGAGCAGTTCTTC; CDR3 protein: CASSSSGTGYNEQFF